These 4 T cell receptor beta chains originate from one sample sequenced in a study of cytomegalovirus exposure and HLA in healthy donors. This PCR relied on a set of 60 Vbeta primers and 13 Jbeta primers. The table came from immunoSEQ multiplex PCR; TCRdb's copy has only in-frame clones and leaves some out. In the table there are under 45,000 clones, roughly 60% of which are singletons. Sequencing was carried out using PBMCs. The receptor set was obtained from a human donor in good health.

This clone was seen a few times. The chain employs TRBV5-1 and TRBJ2-7; 8 bases agree with TRBD1. The germline V gene encodes CDR1 SGHRS and CDR2 YFSETQ. This CDR3 region has 13 residues. Trimming at V came to 3 bases and at J to 10 bases, leaving 9 bases not matched to a gene. This CDR3 is CASSSKGGTGQYF. The CDR3 bases are TGCGCCAGCAGCTCGAAAGGGGGGACAGGCCAGTACTTC.

This clone showed up just a few times. The rearrangement links TRBV25-1 to TRBJ1-2; 7 bases match TRBD1. The CDR3 has 15 amino acids. Per germline, CDR1 MGHDK and CDR2 SYGVNS. The junction had 7 bases not matched to a gene; V was cut back by 1 base and J by 5 bases. The chain's CDR3 is CASSESRQGHYGYTF. The DNA of the CDR3 is TGTGCCAGCAGTGAATCCAGACAGGGACATTATGGCTACACCTTC.

The rearrangement joins TRBV6-1 to TRBJ1-2; TRBD1 agrees at 7 bases. Germline V CDR1 and CDR2: MNHNS, SASEGT. V was clipped by 8 bases and J by 3 bases; unmatched bases: 9. The CDR3 is 14 residues long. The chain's CDR3 is CASFKTGTHYGYTF. In DNA, the CDR3 is TGTGCCAGCTTTAAGACAGGGACTCACTATGGCTACACCTTC.

This clone was counted only a few times. The chain has TRBV2 and TRBJ2-7, with 7 bases that match TRBD2. The germline gives CDR1 SNHLY, CDR2 FYNNEI. The CDR3 has 13 amino acids. The trim removed 4 bases at V and 4 bases at J, leaving 4 bases unmatched. The chain's CDR3 is CASSGAGDYEQYF. CDR3 DNA sequence: TGTGCCAGCAGTGGGGCGGGGGATTACGAGCAGTACTTC.